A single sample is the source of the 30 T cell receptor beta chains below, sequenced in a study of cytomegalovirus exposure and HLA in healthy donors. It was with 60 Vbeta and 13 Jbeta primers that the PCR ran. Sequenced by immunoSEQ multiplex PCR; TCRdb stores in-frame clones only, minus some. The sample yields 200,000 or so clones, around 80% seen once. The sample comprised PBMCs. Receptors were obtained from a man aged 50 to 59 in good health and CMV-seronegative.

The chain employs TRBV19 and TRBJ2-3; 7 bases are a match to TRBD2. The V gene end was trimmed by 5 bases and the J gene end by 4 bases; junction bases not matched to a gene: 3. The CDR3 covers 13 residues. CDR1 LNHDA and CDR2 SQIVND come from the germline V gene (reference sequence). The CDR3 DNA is TGTGCCAGTAGTGAGGCGGGAGCAGATACGCAGTATTTT. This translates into CASSEAGADTQYF.

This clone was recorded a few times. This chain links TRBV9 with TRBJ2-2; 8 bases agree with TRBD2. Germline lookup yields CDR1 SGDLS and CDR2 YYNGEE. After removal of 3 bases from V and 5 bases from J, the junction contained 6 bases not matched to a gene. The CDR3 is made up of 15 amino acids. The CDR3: CASSGGLVGTGELFF. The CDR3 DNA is TGTGCCAGCAGCGGGGGACTAGTTGGAACCGGGGAGCTGTTTTTT. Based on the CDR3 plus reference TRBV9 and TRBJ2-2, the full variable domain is DSGVTQTPKHLITATGQRVTLRCSPRSGDLSVYWYQQSLDQGLQFLIQYYNGEERAKGNILERFSAQQFPDLHSELNLSSLELGDSALYFCASSGGLVGTGELFFGEGSRLTVL.

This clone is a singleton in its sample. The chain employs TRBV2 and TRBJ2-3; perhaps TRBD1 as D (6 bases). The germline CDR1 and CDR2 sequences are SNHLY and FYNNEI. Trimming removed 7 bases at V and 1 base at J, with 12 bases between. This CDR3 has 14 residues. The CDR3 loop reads CASNRAGGTDTQYF. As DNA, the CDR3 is TGTGCCAGCAACCGGGCAGGGGGCACAGATACGCAGTATTTT.

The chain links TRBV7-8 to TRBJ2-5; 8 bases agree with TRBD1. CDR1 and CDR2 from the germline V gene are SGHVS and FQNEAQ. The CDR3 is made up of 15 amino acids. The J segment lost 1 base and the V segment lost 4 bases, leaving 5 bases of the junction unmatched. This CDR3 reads CASSSRDRLQETQYF. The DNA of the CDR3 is TGTGCCAGCAGCTCAAGGGACAGGCTCCAAGAGACCCAGTACTTC.

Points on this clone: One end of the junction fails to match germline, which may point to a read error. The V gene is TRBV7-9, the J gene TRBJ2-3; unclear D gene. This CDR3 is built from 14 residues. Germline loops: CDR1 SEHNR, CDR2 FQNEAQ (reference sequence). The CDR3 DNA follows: TGTTCCAGCAGCCACACCTTAAGCACAGATACGCAGTATTTT. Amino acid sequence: CSSSHTLSTDTQYF.

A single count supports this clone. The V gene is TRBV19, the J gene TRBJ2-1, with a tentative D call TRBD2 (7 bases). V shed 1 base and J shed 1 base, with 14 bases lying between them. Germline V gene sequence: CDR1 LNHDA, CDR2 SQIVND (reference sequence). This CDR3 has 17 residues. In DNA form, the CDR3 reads TGTGCCAGTAGTATAGGGGGGGGCCAATTTTCCTACAATGAGCAGTTCTTC. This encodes CASSIGGGQFSYNEQFF.

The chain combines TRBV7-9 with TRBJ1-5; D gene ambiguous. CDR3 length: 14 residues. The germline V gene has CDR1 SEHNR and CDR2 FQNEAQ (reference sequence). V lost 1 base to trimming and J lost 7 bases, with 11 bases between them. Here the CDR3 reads CASSLGVGVQPQHF. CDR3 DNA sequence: TGTGCCAGCAGCTTAGGAGTCGGGGTCCAGCCCCAGCATTTT.

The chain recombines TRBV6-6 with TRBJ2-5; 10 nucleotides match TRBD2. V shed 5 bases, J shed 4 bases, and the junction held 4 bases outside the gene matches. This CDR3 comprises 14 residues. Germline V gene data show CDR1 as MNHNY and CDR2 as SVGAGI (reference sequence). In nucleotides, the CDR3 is TGTGCCAGCAGTCCGCGACTAGCGGGAGAGACCCAGTACTTC. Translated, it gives CASSPRLAGETQYF.

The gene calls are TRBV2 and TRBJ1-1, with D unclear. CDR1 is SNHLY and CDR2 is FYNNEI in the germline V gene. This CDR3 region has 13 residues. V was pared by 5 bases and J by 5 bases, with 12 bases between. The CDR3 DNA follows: TGTGCCAGCAGTACCGGAGGGTCTACTGAAGCTTTCTTT. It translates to CASSTGGSTEAFF.

Here the CDR3 reads CASSARTSGYNEQFF. The CDR3 DNA follows: TGTGCCAGCAGCGCCCGGACTAGCGGATACAATGAGCAGTTCTTC. The V call is TRBV7-2, the J call TRBJ2-1, with TRBD2 matching over 10 bases. J was trimmed by 4 bases and V by 5 bases; bases with no gene match: 5. Looked up from germline, CDR1 is SGHTA and CDR2 is FQGNSA. The CDR3 totals 15 residues.

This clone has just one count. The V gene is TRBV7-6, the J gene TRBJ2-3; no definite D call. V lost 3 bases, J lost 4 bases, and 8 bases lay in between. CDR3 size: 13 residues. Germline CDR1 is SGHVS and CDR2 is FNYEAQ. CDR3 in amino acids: CASSLSPADTQYF. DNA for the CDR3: TGTGCCAGCAGCTTGTCCCCAGCAGATACGCAGTATTTT.

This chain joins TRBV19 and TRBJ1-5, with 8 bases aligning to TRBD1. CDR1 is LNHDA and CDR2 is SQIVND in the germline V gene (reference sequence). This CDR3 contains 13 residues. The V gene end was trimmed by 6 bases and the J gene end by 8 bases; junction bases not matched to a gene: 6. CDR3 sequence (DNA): TGTGCCAGTAGCCCGACAGGGGCCGAGCCCCAGCATTTT. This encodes CASSPTGAEPQHF. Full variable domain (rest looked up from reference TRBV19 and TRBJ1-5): DGGITQSPKYLFRKEGQNVTLSCEQNLNHDAMYWYRQDPGQGLRLIYYSQIVNDFQKGDIAEGYSVSREKKESFPLTVTSAQKNPTAFYLCASSPTGAEPQHFGDGTRLSIL.

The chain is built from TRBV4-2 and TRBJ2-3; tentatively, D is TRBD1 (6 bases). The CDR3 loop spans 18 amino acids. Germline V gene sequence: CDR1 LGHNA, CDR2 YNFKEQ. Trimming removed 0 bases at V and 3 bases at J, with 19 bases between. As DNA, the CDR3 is TGTGCCAGCAGCCAAGAATGGCTTCGCAGCGGACAGACAGATACGCAGTATTTT. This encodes CASSQEWLRSGQTDTQYF.

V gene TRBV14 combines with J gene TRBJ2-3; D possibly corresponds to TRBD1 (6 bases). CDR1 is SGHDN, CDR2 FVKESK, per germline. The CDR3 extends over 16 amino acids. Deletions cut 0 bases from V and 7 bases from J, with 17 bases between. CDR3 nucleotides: TGTGCCAGCAGCCAAGATAGACAGGCCCGGGGAAATACGCAGTATTTT. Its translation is CASSQDRQARGNTQYF.

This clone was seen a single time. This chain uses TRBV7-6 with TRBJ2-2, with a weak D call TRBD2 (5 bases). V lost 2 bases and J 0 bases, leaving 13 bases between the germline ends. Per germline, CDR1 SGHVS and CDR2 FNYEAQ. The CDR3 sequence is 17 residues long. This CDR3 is CASSLSDKRSNTGELFF. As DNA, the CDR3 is TGTGCCAGCAGCTTATCCGATAAGCGGTCGAACACCGGGGAGCTGTTTTTT.

Written as DNA, the CDR3 is TGTGCCAGTAGCCCTTCCTCGGGACTAGCGGGAGGATCTGGCTACACCTTC. Translated: CASSPSSGLAGGSGYTF. This chain uses TRBV19 with TRBJ1-2, with D possibly TRBD1 on 5 matching bases. The ends were cut back, 6 bases at V and 7 bases at J, with 27 bases in the middle. This CDR3 is built from 17 residues. Germline V gene sequence: CDR1 LNHDA, CDR2 SQIVND (reference sequence).

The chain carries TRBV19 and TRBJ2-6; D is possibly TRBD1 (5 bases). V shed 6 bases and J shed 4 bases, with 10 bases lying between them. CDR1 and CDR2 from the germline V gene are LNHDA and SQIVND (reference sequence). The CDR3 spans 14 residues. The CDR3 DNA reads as TGTGCCAGTAGGCAGGGTGCCGGGGCCAACGTCCTGACTTTC. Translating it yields CASRQGAGANVLTF.

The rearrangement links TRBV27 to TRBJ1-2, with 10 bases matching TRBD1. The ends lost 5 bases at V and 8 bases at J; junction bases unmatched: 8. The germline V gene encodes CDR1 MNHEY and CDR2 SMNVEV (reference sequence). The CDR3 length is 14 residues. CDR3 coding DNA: TGTGCCAGCAGTCGCCGACAGGGGGCGGGCGGCTACACCTTC. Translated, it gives CASSRRQGAGGYTF.

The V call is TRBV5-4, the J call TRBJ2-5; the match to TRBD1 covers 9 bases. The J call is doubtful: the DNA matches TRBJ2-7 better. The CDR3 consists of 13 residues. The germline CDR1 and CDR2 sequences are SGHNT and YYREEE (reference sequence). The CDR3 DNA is TGTGCCAGCGGGGGACAGGGTTACTACGAGCAGTACTTC. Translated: CASGGQGYYEQYF.

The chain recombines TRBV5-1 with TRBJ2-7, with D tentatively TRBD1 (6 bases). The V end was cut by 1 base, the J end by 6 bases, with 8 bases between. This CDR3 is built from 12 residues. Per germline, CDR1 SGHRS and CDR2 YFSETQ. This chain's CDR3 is CASSLNRVEQYF. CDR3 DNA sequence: TGCGCCAGCAGCTTGAACAGGGTCGAGCAGTACTTC.

CDR3 sequence: CASSPGLAGGSTRSYEQYF. CDR3 in DNA: TGTGCCAGCAGCCCCGGACTAGCGGGAGGTTCCACCCGTTCTTACGAGCAGTACTTC. The chain carries TRBV9 and TRBJ2-7, with TRBD2 matching 14 bases. CDR1 and CDR2 from the germline V gene are SGDLS and YYNGEE. V lost 4 bases, J lost 4 bases, and 16 bases stayed unmatched. The CDR3 runs 19 residues.

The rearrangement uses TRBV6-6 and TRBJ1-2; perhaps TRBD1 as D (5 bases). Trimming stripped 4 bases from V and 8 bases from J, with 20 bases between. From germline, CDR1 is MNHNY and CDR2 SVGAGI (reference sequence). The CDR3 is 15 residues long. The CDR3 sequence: CASSLLRRGEEGYTF. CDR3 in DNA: TGTGCCAGCAGTTTACTCCGGAGAGGGGAGGAAGGCTACACCTTC.

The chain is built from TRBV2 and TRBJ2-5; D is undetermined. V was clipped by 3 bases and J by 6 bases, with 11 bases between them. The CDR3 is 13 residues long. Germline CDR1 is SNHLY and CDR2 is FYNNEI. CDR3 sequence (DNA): TGTGCCAGCAGTGAGTTCCAGTCGCAGACCCAGTACTTC. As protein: CASSEFQSQTQYF.

CDR3 amino acids: CASSLRRDTDTQYF. The CDR3 nucleotides are TGTGCCAGCAGCTTACGCAGGGACACAGATACGCAGTATTTT. The genes are TRBV7-8 and TRBJ2-3, with D possibly matching TRBD1 (5 bases). CDR3 length equals 14 residues. Trimming pared 2 bases from V and 2 bases from J, leaving 8 bases between. CDR1 is SGHVS and CDR2 is FQNEAQ in the germline V gene.

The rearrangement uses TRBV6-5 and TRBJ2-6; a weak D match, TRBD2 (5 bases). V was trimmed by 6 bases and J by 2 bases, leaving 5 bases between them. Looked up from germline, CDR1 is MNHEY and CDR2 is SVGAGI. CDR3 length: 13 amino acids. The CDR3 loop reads CASSGTGANVLTF. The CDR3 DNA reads TGTGCCAGCAGCGGGACTGGGGCCAACGTCCTGACTTTC.

CDR3 in amino acids: CASGREYSYEQYF. The DNA for the CDR3 is TGTGCCAGCGGCCGGGAGTACTCCTACGAGCAGTACTTC. The chain has TRBV5-4 and TRBJ2-5, with D possibly being TRBD2 (6 bases). With the DNA end fitting TRBJ2-7 better, the J assignment may be wrong. In germline, CDR1 is SGHNT, CDR2 YYREEE (reference sequence). The CDR3 is made up of 13 amino acids.

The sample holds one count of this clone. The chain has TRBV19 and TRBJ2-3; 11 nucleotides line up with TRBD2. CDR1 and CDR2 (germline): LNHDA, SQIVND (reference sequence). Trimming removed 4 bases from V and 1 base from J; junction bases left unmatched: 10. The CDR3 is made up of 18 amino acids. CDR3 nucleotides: TGTGCCAGTAGTACCATTATACCGGGACTAGCGGGCACAGATACGCAGTATTTT. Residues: CASSTIIPGLAGTDTQYF.

The CDR3 coding sequence is TGTGCCAGCGGACCTCCCGACAGGCGGGGGGAGACCCAGTACTTC. This translates into CASGPPDRRGETQYF. The chain recombines TRBV7-9 with TRBJ2-5; D perhaps matches TRBD2 (7 bases). The CDR3 extends over 15 amino acids. Looked up from germline, CDR1 is SEHNR and CDR2 is FQNEAQ (reference sequence). The V and J ends lost 8 bases and 5 bases respectively, with 21 bases between them.

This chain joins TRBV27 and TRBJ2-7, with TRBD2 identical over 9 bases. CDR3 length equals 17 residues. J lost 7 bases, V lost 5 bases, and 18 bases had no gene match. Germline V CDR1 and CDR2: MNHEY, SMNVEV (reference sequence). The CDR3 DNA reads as TGTGCCAGCAGTAACCTCCTTGGCGGGAGGGCCGCTGGTGAGCAGTACTTC. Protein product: CASSNLLGGRAAGEQYF.

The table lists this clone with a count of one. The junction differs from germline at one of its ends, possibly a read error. This CDR3 is CASSQAGAGTDTQYF. In DNA, the CDR3 is TGTGCCAGCAGTCAAGCGGGAGCGGGTACAGATACGCAGTATTTT. The chain carries TRBV6-1 and TRBJ2-3; 8 nucleotides align to TRBD2. The germline gives CDR1 MNHNS, CDR2 SASEGT. The CDR3 sequence is 15 residues long.